The clone carrying this T cell receptor delta chain has a count of ten or more. Its antigen is still unknown. A much bigger clone sits one base away, suggesting this may be a read error. The sample originates from a study of γδ T cells in repeated Plasmodium falciparum infection. Study in general: Donors were malaria-exposed Malian children or age- and gender-matched Australian children. Overall study results and limits: Vdelta2-negative gammadelta repertoires appeared less diverse and less shared in Malian than Australian children. Waves of new clonotype selection appeared after repeated controlled infections in Vdelta2-negative, largely Vdelta1+, gammadelta T cells. Vgamma9/Vdelta2+ T cells showed a stable polyclonal repertoire with shared TCRgamma sequences.

CDR1 and CDR2 (germline): TSWWSYY, QGS. The CDR3 totals 17 residues. The J segment lost 0 bases and the V segment lost 4 bases, leaving 11 bases of the junction unmatched. Vgamma9/Vdelta2+ and Vdelta2-negative gammadelta T cells were flow-sorted from PBMC for bulk sequencing. TCRdb re-called the multiplex PCR reads via CATT. This sample has 50,000 to 65,000 delta-chain clones, with 1.7% found just once. This sequence was found in a pool of human donors (malaria-infected and uninfected, not separated). The sequencing input was gamma-delta T cells from blood. This rearrangement joins TRDV1 to TRDJ1; 7 bases are a match to TRDD2. This CDR3 is CALGGGLPRLHTDKLIF. The CDR3 DNA follows: TGTGCTCTTGGGGGGGGCCTTCCTCGCCTCCACACCGATAAACTCATCTTT.